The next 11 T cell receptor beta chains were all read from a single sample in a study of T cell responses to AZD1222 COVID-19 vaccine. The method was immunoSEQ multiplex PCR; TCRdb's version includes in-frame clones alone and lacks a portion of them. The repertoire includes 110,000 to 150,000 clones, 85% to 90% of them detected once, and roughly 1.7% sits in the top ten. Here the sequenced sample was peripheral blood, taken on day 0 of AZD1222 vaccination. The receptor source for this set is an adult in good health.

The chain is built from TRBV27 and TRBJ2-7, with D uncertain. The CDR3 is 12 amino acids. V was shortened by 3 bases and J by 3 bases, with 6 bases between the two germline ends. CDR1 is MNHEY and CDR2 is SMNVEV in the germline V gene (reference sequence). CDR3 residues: CASSFAGYEQYF. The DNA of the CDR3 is TGTGCCAGCAGTTTTGCCGGCTACGAGCAGTACTTC.

In nucleotides, the CDR3 is TGTGCCAGCAGCTTAGCTGGAAGCCCTGAAGCTTTCTTT. Its translation: CASSLAGSPEAFF. The chain has TRBV7-9 and TRBJ1-1; D is undetermined. The ends were cut back, 0 bases at V and 6 bases at J, with 8 bases in the middle. The germline V gene has CDR1 SEHNR and CDR2 FQNEAQ (reference sequence). The length of the CDR3 is 13 residues.

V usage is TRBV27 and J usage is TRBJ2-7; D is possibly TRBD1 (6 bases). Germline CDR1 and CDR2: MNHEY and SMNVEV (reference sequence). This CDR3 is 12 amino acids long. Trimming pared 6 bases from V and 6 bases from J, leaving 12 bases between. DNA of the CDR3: TGTGCCAGCAGCATGCAGGGGTCCGAGCAGTACTTC. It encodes CASSMQGSEQYF.

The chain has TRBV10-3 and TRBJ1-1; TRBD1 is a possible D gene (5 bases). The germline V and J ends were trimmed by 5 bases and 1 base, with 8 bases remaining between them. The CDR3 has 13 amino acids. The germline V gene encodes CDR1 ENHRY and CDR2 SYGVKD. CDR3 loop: CAISHDRNTEAFF. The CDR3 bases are TGTGCCATCAGTCACGACAGGAACACTGAAGCTTTCTTT.

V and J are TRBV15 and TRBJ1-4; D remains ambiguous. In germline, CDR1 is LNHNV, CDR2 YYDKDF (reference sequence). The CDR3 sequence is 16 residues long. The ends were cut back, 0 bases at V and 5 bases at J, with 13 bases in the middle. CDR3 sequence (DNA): TGTGCCACCAGCAGAGATAGGAGTTCAGCGAATGAAAAACTGTTTTTT. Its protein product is CATSRDRSSANEKLFF.

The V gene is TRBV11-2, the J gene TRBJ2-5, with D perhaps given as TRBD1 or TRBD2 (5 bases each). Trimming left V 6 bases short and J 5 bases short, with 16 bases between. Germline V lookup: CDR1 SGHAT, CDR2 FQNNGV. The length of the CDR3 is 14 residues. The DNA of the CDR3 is TGTGCCAGCAGGTGGATCCAGGGCGGGGAGACCCAGTACTTC. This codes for CASRWIQGGETQYF.

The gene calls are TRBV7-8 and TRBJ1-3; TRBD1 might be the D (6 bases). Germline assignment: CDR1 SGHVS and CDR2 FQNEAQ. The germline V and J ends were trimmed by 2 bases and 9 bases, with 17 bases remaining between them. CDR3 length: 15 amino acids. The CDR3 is CASSLRQGRFGTIYF. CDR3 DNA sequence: TGTGCCAGCAGCTTAAGGCAGGGGCGTTTCGGCACCATATATTTT.

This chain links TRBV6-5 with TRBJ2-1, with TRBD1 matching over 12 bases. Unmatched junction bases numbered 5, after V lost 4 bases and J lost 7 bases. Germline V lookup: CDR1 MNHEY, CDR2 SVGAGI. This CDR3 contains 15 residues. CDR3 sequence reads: CASSLPGQGANEQFF. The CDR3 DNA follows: TGTGCCAGCAGTTTACCGGGACAGGGGGCGAATGAGCAGTTCTTC.

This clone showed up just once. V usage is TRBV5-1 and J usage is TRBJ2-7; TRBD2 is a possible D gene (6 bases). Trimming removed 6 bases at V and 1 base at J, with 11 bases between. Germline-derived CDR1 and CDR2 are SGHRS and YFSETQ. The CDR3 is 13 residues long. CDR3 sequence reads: CASNEGGSYEQYF. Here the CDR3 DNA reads TGCGCCAGCAACGAGGGAGGATCCTACGAGCAGTACTTC.

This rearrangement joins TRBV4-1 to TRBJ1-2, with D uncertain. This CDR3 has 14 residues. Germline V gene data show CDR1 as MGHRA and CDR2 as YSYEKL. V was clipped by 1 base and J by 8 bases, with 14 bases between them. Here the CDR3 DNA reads TGCGCCAGCAGCCAAGGATTGGGTCCTGACGGCTACACCTTC. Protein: CASSQGLGPDGYTF.

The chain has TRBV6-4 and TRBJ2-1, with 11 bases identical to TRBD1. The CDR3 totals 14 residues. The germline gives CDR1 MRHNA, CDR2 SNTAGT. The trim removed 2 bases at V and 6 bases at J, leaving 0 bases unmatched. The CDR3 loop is CASSDGTGGNEQFF. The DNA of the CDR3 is TGTGCCAGCAGTGACGGGACAGGGGGCAATGAGCAGTTCTTC.